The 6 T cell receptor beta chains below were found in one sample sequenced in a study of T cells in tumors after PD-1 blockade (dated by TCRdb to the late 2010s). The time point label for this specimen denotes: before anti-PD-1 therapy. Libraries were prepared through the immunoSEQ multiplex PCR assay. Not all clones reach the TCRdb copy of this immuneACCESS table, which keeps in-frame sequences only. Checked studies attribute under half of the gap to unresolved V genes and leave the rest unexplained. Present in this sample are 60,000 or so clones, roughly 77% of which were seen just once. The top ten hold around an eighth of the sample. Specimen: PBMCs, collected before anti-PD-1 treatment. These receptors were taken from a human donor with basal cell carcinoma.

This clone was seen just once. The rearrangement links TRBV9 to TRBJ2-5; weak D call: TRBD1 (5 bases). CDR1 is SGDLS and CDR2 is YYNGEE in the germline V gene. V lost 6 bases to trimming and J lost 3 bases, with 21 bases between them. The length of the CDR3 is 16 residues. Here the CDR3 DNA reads TGTGCCAGCACCCTCGGTCTTCAGGGTTTTGAAGAGACCCAGTACTTC. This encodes CASTLGLQGFEETQYF.

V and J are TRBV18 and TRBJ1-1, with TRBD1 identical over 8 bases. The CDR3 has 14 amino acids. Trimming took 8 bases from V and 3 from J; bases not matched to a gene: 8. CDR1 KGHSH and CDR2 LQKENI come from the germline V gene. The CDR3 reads CASHRQGLDTEAFF. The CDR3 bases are TGTGCCAGCCACAGACAGGGGTTAGACACTGAAGCTTTCTTT.

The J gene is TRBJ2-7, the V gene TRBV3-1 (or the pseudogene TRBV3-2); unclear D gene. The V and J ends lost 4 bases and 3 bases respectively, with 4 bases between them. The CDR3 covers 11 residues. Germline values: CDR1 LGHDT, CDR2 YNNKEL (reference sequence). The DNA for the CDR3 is TGTGCCAGCAGCCTCGGCTACGAGCAGTACTTC. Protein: CASSLGYEQYF.

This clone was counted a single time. CDR3 DNA: TGTGCCAGCAGGCGGGACGGACCCTACGAGCAGTACTTC. Translating it yields CASRRDGPYEQYF. This chain joins TRBV2 and TRBJ2-7; D might be TRBD2 (6 bases). V was shortened by 6 bases and J by 2 bases, with 11 bases between the two germline ends. CDR3 length equals 13 residues. The germline V gene has CDR1 SNHLY and CDR2 FYNNEI.

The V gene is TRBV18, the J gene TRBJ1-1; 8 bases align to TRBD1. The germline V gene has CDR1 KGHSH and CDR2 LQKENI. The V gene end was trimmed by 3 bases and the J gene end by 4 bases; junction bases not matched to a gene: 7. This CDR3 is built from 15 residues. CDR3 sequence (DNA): TGTGCCAGCTCACCTTCAAAACAGGGGGGCACTGAAGCTTTCTTT. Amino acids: CASSPSKQGGTEAFF.

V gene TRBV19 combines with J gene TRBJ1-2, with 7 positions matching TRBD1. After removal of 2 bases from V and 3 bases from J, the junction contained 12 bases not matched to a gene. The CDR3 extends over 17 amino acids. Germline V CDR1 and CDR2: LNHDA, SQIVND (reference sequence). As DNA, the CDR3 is TGTGCCAGTAGTATAATAGGCAAAGGGGGCATGGACTATGGCTACACCTTC. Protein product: CASSIIGKGGMDYGYTF.